The T cell receptor beta chain described here comes from a study of blood T cell repertoires in COVID-19. In the authors' methods: Scientists estimated how many nucleated cells there were by amplifying reference gene primers. Assay used: immunoSEQ multiplex PCR; TCRdb lists only in-frame clones, some missing. V, J and clone size were drawn from that table, and D and trimming were deduced from the DNA. The profile covers 200,000 to 250,000 clones, with over 75% appearing a single time and 3.5% taken by the ten largest. This CDR3 contains 14 residues. Germline CDR1 and CDR2: LNHDA and SQIVND (reference sequence). V lost 6 bases and J 5 bases, leaving 14 bases between the germline ends. In this sample, this clone turned up a few times. The age range of participants was about 18 to 100 years, with residence in about 25 US areas. Participant reports of clinical history set cohort assignment.

Material: PBMCs or T cells enriched from blood (not recorded which). The receptor comes from a woman younger than 30 in a cohort exposed to, infected with or recovered from COVID-19 (not recorded which). The V gene is TRBV19, the J gene TRBJ1-5; D uncertain. The CDR3 sequence is CASRAGLGYQPQHF. DNA for the CDR3: TGTGCCAGTAGGGCGGGGTTGGGGTATCAGCCCCAGCATTTT. Complete variable domain (other parts from reference TRBV19 and TRBJ1-5): DGGITQSPKYLFRKEGQNVTLSCEQNLNHDAMYWYRQDPGQGLRLIYYSQIVNDFQKGDIAEGYSVSREKKESFPLTVTSAQKNPTAFYLCASRAGLGYQPQHFGDGTRLSIL.